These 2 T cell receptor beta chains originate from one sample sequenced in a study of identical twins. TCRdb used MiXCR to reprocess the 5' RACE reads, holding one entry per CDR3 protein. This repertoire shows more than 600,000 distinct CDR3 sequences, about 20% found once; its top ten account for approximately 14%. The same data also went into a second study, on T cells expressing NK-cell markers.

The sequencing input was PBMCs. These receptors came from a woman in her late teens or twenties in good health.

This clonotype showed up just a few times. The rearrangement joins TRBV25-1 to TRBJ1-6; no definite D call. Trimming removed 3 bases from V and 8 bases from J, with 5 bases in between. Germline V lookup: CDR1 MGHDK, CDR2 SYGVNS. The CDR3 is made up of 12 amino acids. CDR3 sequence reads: CASSDRYSPLHF. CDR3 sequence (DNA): TGTGCCAGCAGTGACAGATATTCACCCCTCCACTTT.

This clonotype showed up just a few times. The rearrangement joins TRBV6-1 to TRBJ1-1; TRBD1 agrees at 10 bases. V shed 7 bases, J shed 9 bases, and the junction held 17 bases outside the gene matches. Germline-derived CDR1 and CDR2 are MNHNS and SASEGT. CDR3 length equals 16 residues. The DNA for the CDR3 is TGTGCCAGCACTGAGCAAGTGGGGACAGGGGACCAGAAAGCTTTCTTT. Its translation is CASTEQVGTGDQKAFF.